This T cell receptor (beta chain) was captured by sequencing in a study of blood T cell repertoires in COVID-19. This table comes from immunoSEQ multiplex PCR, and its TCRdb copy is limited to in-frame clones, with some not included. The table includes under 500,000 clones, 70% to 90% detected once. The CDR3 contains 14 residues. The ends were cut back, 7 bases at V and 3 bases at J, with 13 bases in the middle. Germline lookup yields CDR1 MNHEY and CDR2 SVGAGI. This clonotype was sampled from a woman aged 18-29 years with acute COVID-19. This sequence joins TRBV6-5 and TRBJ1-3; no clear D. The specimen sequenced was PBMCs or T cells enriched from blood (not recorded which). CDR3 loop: CASTPEGGGNTIYF. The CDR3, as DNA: TGTGCCAGCACCCCGGAGGGAGGTGGAAACACCATATATTTT.